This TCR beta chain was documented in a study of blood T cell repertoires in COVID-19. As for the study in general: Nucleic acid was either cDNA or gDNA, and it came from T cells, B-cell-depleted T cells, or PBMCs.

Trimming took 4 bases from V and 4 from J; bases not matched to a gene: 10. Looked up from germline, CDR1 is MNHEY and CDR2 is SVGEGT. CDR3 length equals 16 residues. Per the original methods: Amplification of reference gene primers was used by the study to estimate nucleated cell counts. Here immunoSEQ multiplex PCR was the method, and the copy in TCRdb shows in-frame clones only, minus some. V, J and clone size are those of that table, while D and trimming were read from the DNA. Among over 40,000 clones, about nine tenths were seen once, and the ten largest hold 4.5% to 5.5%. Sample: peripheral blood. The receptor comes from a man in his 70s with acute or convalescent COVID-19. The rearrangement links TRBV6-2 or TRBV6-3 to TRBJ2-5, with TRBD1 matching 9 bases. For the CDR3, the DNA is TGTGCCAGCAGTTCAGGGGACAGGGCCTGGGTAGAGACCCAGTACTTC. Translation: CASSSGDRAWVETQYF.